This section outlines one T cell receptor beta chain sequence together with its context. The data stem from a study of blood T cell repertoires in COVID-19. As for the study in general: Samples of COVID-19 (acute and convalescent) were obtained from the United States, Italy and Spain. The analysed material was cDNA or gDNA that came from T cells, B-cell-depleted T cells, or PBMCs.

Clones were sequenced by immunoSEQ multiplex PCR, and TCRdb holds only the in-frame ones, with some missing. Of approximately 97,000 clones detected, 90% appear once; the ten largest clones hold about 1.7%. Germline V gene data show CDR1 as GTSNPN and CDR2 as SVGIG (reference sequence). J lost 6 bases, V lost 5 bases, and 8 bases had no gene match. The CDR3 spans 14 residues. The clonotype was recovered from a man in his sixties with acute or convalescent COVID-19. Sequencing was carried out using peripheral blood. V usage is TRBV30 and J usage is TRBJ1-1, with TRBD1 matching over 11 bases. In DNA, the CDR3 is TGTGCCTGGTACCGGGACAGGGGGTTGTCTGAAGCTTTCTTT. Amino acids: CAWYRDRGLSEAFF.